These 6 T cell receptor beta chains share one sample of origin, sequenced in a study of cytomegalovirus exposure and HLA in healthy donors. PCR was performed using 60 Vbeta and 13 Jbeta primers. Some clones are missing from TCRdb's copy, which holds only in-frame ones; the method was immunoSEQ multiplex PCR. This sample contains around 88,000 clones. The specimen was PBMCs. The receptors here all came from a girl under 18 in good health and CMV-seropositive.

CDR3 loop: CSVVPGQFTDTQYF. CDR3 nucleotide sequence: TGCAGCGTTGTACCCGGACAGTTCACAGATACGCAGTATTTT. The chain combines TRBV29-1 with TRBJ2-3, with D possibly matching TRBD1 (6 bases). Germline CDR1 and CDR2: SQVTM and ANQGSEA. The CDR3 contains 14 residues. V lost 4 bases to trimming and J lost 2 bases, with 13 bases between them.

The rearrangement links TRBV11-2 to TRBJ2-7; maybe TRBD2 (5 bases). Looked up from germline, CDR1 is SGHAT and CDR2 is FQNNGV. The CDR3 has 16 residues. Trimming cost V 1 base and J 0 bases, with 13 bases left between them. The CDR3 loop is CASSLGLSGSSYEQYV. The CDR3 DNA reads TGTGCCAGCAGCTTAGGACTTTCTGGGAGCTCCTACGAGCAGTACGTC.

This rearrangement joins TRBV2 to TRBJ1-1; 8 nucleotides match TRBD1. There are 14 residues in the CDR3. Germline V gives CDR1 SNHLY, CDR2 FYNNEI. The V and J ends lost 7 bases and 5 bases, in that order; junction bases with no gene match: 9. Here the CDR3 DNA reads TGTGCCAGCACCTGGACAGGGTCGAGGACTGAAGCTTTCTTT. It specifies CASTWTGSRTEAFF.

The chain joins TRBV4-1 to TRBJ1-5, with 7 bases that match TRBD1. The V and J ends lost 3 bases and 0 bases, in that order; junction bases with no gene match: 14. Germline lookup yields CDR1 MGHRA and CDR2 YSYEKL. CDR3 size: 19 residues. CDR3: CASSHKVRGPQTSNQPQHF. CDR3 sequence (DNA): TGCGCCAGCAGCCATAAGGTTAGGGGGCCTCAGACTAGCAATCAGCCCCAGCATTTT.

Its frequency marks this clone as medium-sized (0.01 to 0.1%). The chain is built from TRBV29-1 and TRBJ2-1; D may be TRBD2 (5 bases). Germline V gene sequence: CDR1 SQVTM, CDR2 ANQGSEA. The V gene lost 6 bases and the J gene lost 4 bases, with 7 bases spanning the gap. There are 11 residues in the CDR3. The CDR3 here is CSVEEYNEQFF. CDR3 coding DNA: TGCAGCGTGGAGGAATACAATGAGCAGTTCTTC.

The chain uses TRBV19 and TRBJ1-1; 8 bases fit TRBD1. Germline V gene lookup returns CDR1 LNHDA and CDR2 SQIVND (reference sequence). V was clipped by 4 bases and J by 4 bases; unmatched bases: 8. This CDR3 is built from 15 residues. The CDR3 loop is CASSTLSGGGTEAFF. The CDR3 DNA reads TGTGCCAGTAGTACGCTCTCAGGGGGCGGCACTGAAGCTTTCTTT.